The 26 T cell receptor beta chains below all came from one sample that was sequenced in a study of shared clonotypes between healthy human individuals. The table came from immunoSEQ multiplex PCR; TCRdb's copy has only in-frame clones and leaves some out. The data hold some 1,600,000 clones, with 95% to 99% observed a single time. The sequenced sample consisted of naive CD4+ T cells sorted from blood. Noted subset: CD45RA+ positively selected. These receptors were taken from a man aged 25 to 40 in good health.

The chain is built from TRBV6-5 and TRBJ2-1, with D perhaps matching TRBD1 (6 bases). The germline gives CDR1 MNHEY, CDR2 SVGAGI. V lost 2 bases to trimming and J lost 7 bases, with 12 bases between them. There are 14 residues in the CDR3. For the CDR3, the DNA is TGTGCCAGCAGTTACCGCACAGGGTGGAATGAGCAGTTCTTC. Protein sequence: CASSYRTGWNEQFF.

The genes are TRBV29-1 and TRBJ2-5; maybe TRBD1 (5 bases). The CDR3 covers 13 residues. The V end lost 4 bases, the J end lost 1 base, and 10 bases lay between the germline ends. Germline CDR1 and CDR2: SQVTM and ANQGSEA. In nucleotides, the CDR3 is TGCAGCGTTGCTCCGACAGTCCAAGAGACCCAGTACTTC. Translating gives CSVAPTVQETQYF.

The chain carries TRBV27 and TRBJ1-1, with TRBD1 matching 7 bases. The trim removed 6 bases at V and 0 bases at J, leaving 10 bases unmatched. The CDR3 loop spans 16 amino acids. Germline V gives CDR1 MNHEY, CDR2 SMNVEV (reference sequence). CDR3 residues: CASSRRGQTLNTEAFF. Here the CDR3 DNA reads TGTGCCAGCAGCCGAAGGGGACAGACTTTGAACACTGAAGCTTTCTTT.

The chain links TRBV9 to TRBJ1-1; no firm D call. CDR3 length: 13 amino acids. Trimming shortened V by 0 bases and J by 6 bases, and 9 bases separated the two germline ends. From germline, CDR1 is SGDLS and CDR2 YYNGEE. The CDR3 is CASSVAVGSEAFF. As DNA, the CDR3 is TGTGCCAGCAGCGTAGCGGTTGGATCTGAAGCTTTCTTT.

This clone was recorded once. This sequence joins TRBV28 and TRBJ2-5; 9 nucleotides align to TRBD2. The CDR3 covers 15 residues. The germline gives CDR1 MDHEN, CDR2 SYDVKM. V shed 1 base and J 5 bases; nucleotides not matched to a gene: 5. This CDR3 is CASSLLREGRETQYF. The CDR3 region has the DNA TGTGCCAGCAGTTTATTGCGGGAGGGCCGCGAGACCCAGTACTTC.

The chain is built from TRBV18 and TRBJ1-2, with D possibly TRBD1 on 6 matching bases. CDR3 length: 14 amino acids. Looked up from germline, CDR1 is KGHSH and CDR2 is LQKENI. V lost 3 bases and J 4 bases, leaving 12 bases between the germline ends. CDR3 sequence reads: CASSPRTVSYGYTF. The CDR3 coding sequence is TGTGCCAGCTCACCCAGGACAGTATCCTATGGCTACACCTTC.

J is TRBJ1-4 and V is TRBV28; no clear D. Trimming shortened V by 1 base and J by 3 bases, and 6 bases separated the two germline ends. CDR1 and CDR2 (germline): MDHEN, SYDVKM. The CDR3 has 14 residues. The CDR3 DNA follows: TGTGCCAGCAGTTTATATAGAGCTAATGAAAAACTGTTTTTT. Protein product: CASSLYRANEKLFF.

The J gene is TRBJ2-1, the V gene TRBV28; 9 nucleotides match TRBD2. The ends lost 6 bases at V and 6 bases at J; junction bases unmatched: 3. Per germline, CDR1 MDHEN and CDR2 SYDVKM. This CDR3 spans 13 amino acids. CDR3 protein: CASRGLAGNEQFF. CDR3 DNA: TGTGCCAGCAGGGGACTAGCAGGCAATGAGCAGTTCTTC.

V gene TRBV18 combines with J gene TRBJ2-7; possibly TRBD2 for D (7 bases). Germline V gives CDR1 KGHSH, CDR2 LQKENI. The CDR3 runs 14 residues. V lost 3 bases, J lost 6 bases, and 15 bases lay in between. The CDR3 region is CASSPYREGGEQYF. The CDR3 bases are TGTGCCAGCTCACCTTACAGGGAGGGTGGCGAGCAGTACTTC.

V usage is TRBV28 and J usage is TRBJ1-1, with D perhaps matching TRBD1 (5 bases). The CDR3 is made up of 13 amino acids. Trimming shortened V by 2 bases and J by 6 bases, and 10 bases separated the two germline ends. Germline V lookup: CDR1 MDHEN, CDR2 SYDVKM. The CDR3 sequence: CASSLPGPAEAFF. The CDR3 coding sequence is TGTGCCAGCAGTTTACCAGGGCCAGCTGAAGCTTTCTTT.

Written as DNA, the CDR3 is TGTGCCAGCAGCTTGGGGGACTCTGGGGCCAACGTCCTGACTTTC. Translation gives CASSLGDSGANVLTF. This rearrangement joins TRBV5-4 to TRBJ2-6; D not resolved. From germline, CDR1 is SGHNT and CDR2 YYREEE (reference sequence). Trimming pared 0 bases from V and 0 bases from J, leaving 4 bases between. The CDR3 totals 15 residues.

The chain employs TRBV13 and TRBJ2-7; D might be TRBD2 (6 bases). The CDR3 sequence is 18 residues long. The ends were cut back, 3 bases at V and 6 bases at J, with 27 bases in the middle. In germline, CDR1 is PRHDT, CDR2 FYEKMQ (reference sequence). The CDR3 coding sequence is TGTGCCAGCAGCTTCTATTATTTGTCGGGAGAAAAGGGCCCCGAGCAGTACTTC. Translation: CASSFYYLSGEKGPEQYF.

The V and J genes are TRBV7-9 and TRBJ1-1; no reliable D call. V lost 3 bases and J lost 6, with 14 bases in between. CDR3 length: 14 residues. Germline V lookup: CDR1 SEHNR, CDR2 FQNEAQ (reference sequence). The chain's CDR3 is CASSFTQFSPEAFF. CDR3 in DNA: TGTGCCAGCAGCTTTACCCAGTTTTCTCCTGAAGCTTTCTTT.

This clone was seen only once. V and J are TRBV28 and TRBJ2-1, with 7 bases that match TRBD1. The CDR3 loop spans 12 amino acids. The junction had 7 bases not matched to a gene; V was cut back by 5 bases and J by 12 bases. Germline V gene lookup returns CDR1 MDHEN and CDR2 SYDVKM. The CDR3 DNA reads TGTGCCAGCAGTCCTACAGGGGTAGGGCAGTTCTTC. It is translated as CASSPTGVGQFF.

V gene TRBV27 combines with J gene TRBJ2-4; D is possibly TRBD2 (7 bases). V gave up 3 bases and J gave up 4 bases, with 10 bases separating them. Germline V gene lookup returns CDR1 MNHEY and CDR2 SMNVEV (reference sequence). The CDR3 extends over 14 amino acids. DNA for the CDR3: TGTGCCAGCAGTTTGGGGGGGGCAAAAAACATTCAGTACTTC. Translation gives CASSLGGAKNIQYF.

The chain joins TRBV11-1 to TRBJ2-7, with a tentative D call TRBD1 (6 bases). Germline V CDR1 and CDR2: SGHAT, FQDESV (reference sequence). The CDR3 has 13 residues. Trimming left V 5 bases short and J 4 bases short, with 12 bases between. The CDR3 region has the DNA TGTGCCAGCAGCCCCTGGGGGCGTTACGAGCAGTACTTC. It translates to CASSPWGRYEQYF.

The sample holds one count of this clone. This chain connects TRBV9 to TRBJ1-2, with D unclear. CDR1 SGDLS and CDR2 YYNGEE come from the germline V gene. The CDR3 runs 15 residues. V was shortened by 0 bases and J by 2 bases, with 11 bases between the two germline ends. CDR3 nucleotides: TGTGCCAGCAGCGTAGCTACGGCAGCCAACTATGGCTACACCTTC. It encodes CASSVATAANYGYTF.

This clone has just one count. The rearrangement joins TRBV2 to TRBJ2-3; no reliable D call. CDR3 size: 14 residues. Trimming shortened V by 8 bases and J by 4 bases, and 16 bases separated the two germline ends. Looked up from germline, CDR1 is SNHLY and CDR2 is FYNNEI. The CDR3 loop reads CASLRGDPADTQYF. Written as DNA, the CDR3 is TGTGCCAGCCTCCGCGGAGACCCGGCAGATACGCAGTATTTT.

The chain recombines TRBV30 with TRBJ1-4, with 8 bases identical to TRBD1. Germline V gene data show CDR1 as GTSNPN and CDR2 as SVGIG (reference sequence). After removal of 2 bases from V and 3 bases from J, the junction contained 8 bases not matched to a gene. The CDR3 sequence is 16 residues long. The CDR3 loop reads CAWSFWTGMSNEKLFF. Here the CDR3 DNA reads TGTGCCTGGAGTTTCTGGACAGGGATGTCTAATGAAAAACTGTTTTTT.

A single count supports this clone. The chain carries TRBV9 and TRBJ2-7; perhaps TRBD2 as D (6 bases). V lost 3 bases, J lost 8 bases, and 18 bases lay in between. Germline values: CDR1 SGDLS, CDR2 YYNGEE. The CDR3 extends over 14 amino acids. The CDR3 region is CASSGRDLGTQQYF. The CDR3 bases are TGTGCCAGCAGCGGAAGGGACTTGGGCACACAGCAGTACTTC.

The chain is built from TRBV5-8 and TRBJ2-3, with a weak D call TRBD2 (6 bases). The germline V and J ends were trimmed by 3 bases and 5 bases, with 16 bases remaining between them. Germline CDR1 is SGHTS and CDR2 is YDEGEE. CDR3 size: 15 residues. CDR3 residues: CASSSEGFGGDTQYF. CDR3 nucleotide sequence: TGTGCCAGCAGCTCCGAGGGATTCGGGGGAGATACGCAGTATTTT.

This chain uses TRBV15 with TRBJ2-1; 7 nucleotides line up with TRBD2. The CDR3 consists of 18 residues. Germline assignment: CDR1 LNHNV and CDR2 YYDKDF (reference sequence). The ends lost 6 bases at V and 3 bases at J; junction bases unmatched: 17. The CDR3 reads CATSPRVLLAERYNEQFF. CDR3 DNA sequence: TGTGCCACCAGTCCCCGGGTATTGCTAGCGGAACGCTACAATGAGCAGTTCTTC.

The chain joins TRBV10-1 to TRBJ2-2; 13 nucleotides agree with TRBD2. Per the germline V gene, CDR1 is WNHNN and CDR2 is SYGVQD (reference sequence). This CDR3 is 17 amino acids long. V was clipped by 5 bases and J by 2 bases; unmatched bases: 5. This chain's CDR3 is CASSRTSGRGNTGELFF. The CDR3 coding sequence is TGCGCCAGCAGTCGGACTAGCGGGAGAGGAAACACCGGGGAGCTGTTTTTT.

This rearrangement joins TRBV20-1 to TRBJ1-4; D is undetermined. The CDR3 is 11 amino acids. Trimming removed 2 bases from V and 8 bases from J, with 6 bases in between. Germline V gene lookup returns CDR1 DFQATT and CDR2 SNEGSKA (reference sequence). The CDR3 sequence is CSARMGEKLFF. The CDR3 region has the DNA TGCAGTGCTAGAATGGGGGAAAAACTGTTTTTT.

This chain connects TRBV5-3 to TRBJ2-7; 7 positions match TRBD1. TRBV5-3 counts as an open reading frame of uncertain function. V trimming: 1 base; J trimming: 1 base; junction bases outside the gene matches: 11. This CDR3 contains 17 residues. CDR3 sequence: CARSLKHPGQTSYEQYF. DNA of the CDR3: TGTGCCAGAAGCTTGAAGCATCCGGGACAGACATCCTACGAGCAGTACTTC.

This sequence joins TRBV6-1 and TRBJ2-1; TRBD2 agrees at 8 bases. With V trimmed by 0 bases and J by 6 bases, 10 bases remained unmatched. The CDR3 spans 17 residues. Germline lookup yields CDR1 MNHNS and CDR2 SASEGT. CDR3 bases: TGTGCCAGCAGTGAAGCCCGACGAAGCGGGAGTAGCAATGAGCAGTTCTTC. Translation: CASSEARRSGSSNEQFF.